The TCR beta chain under discussion was sequenced for a study of T cells in Graves' hyperthyroidism and ophthalmopathy. TCR beta CDR3 sequences were amplified from RNA transcripts. The HTBI set primed first-round TCR CDR3 RT-PCR. TCRdb passed the multiplex PCR reads through MiXCR, listing each CDR3 protein once. Of under 400,000 distinct CDR3 sequences in the sample, 18% were seen once. PBMCs were sourced from roughly 9.3 ml fresh peripheral blood. V lost 4 bases and J lost 0, with 14 bases in between. The germline gives CDR1 SGHTS, CDR2 YDEGEE. CDR3 length: 16 amino acids. General study points: In validation, the model predicted ophthalmopathy. These predictions came a median roughly six months before onset. Most thyroid clonotypes that were expanded above 0.001 also turned up in blood.

This clonotype was observed a handful of times. The antigen is unknown. This TCR came from a woman between 50 and 59 years old with Graves' hyperthyroidism. The J gene is TRBJ1-3, the V gene TRBV5-8; tentatively, D is TRBD1 (6 bases). Sequencing was performed on blood. CDR3 coding DNA: TGTGCCAGCAGCCCCGGAGGGGGGAGCTCTGGAAACACCATATATTTT. As protein: CASSPGGGSSGNTIYF.